A selection of T cell receptor beta chains follows, all from one sample in a study of blood T cell repertoires in COVID-19. Assay used: immunoSEQ multiplex PCR; TCRdb lists only in-frame clones, some missing. This sample carries 490,000 or so clones, approximately 86% of them seen once, and the ten largest clones take approximately 8%. The sample taken for sequencing was PBMCs or T cells enriched from blood (not recorded which). The receptors stem from a woman between 55 and 75 years old who had recovered from COVID-19. Both conserved end residues are part of each CDR3. The D gene is left open where the match is weak. Clone size, where shown, is once, few, many, or a class for clones that have expanded.

clone_size: NA
d_call: TRBD1
v_call: TRBV13
j_call: TRBJ1-1
cdr3_nt: TGTGCCAGCAGCTACGACAGGGTTAAAGCTTTCTTT
cdr3_aa: CASSYDRVKAFF

clone_size: NA
d_call: NA
v_call: TRBV11-2
j_call: TRBJ1-6
cdr3_nt: TGTGCCAGCAGCTTAGGTGGTGAGGGCCGTAATTCACCCCTCCACTTT
cdr3_aa: CASSLGGEGRNSPLHF

clone_size: NA
d_call: TRBD2
v_call: TRBV3-1/TRBV3-2
j_call: TRBJ2-1
cdr3_nt: TGTGCCAGCAGCCAGCGGGGGGCCCCCTACAATGAGCAGTTCTTC
cdr3_aa: CASSQRGAPYNEQFF

clone_size: NA
d_call: NA
v_call: TRBV6-6
j_call: TRBJ2-7
cdr3_nt: TGTGCCAGCAGTTACGGGGCAGGGGACGAGCAGTACTTC
cdr3_aa: CASSYGAGDEQYF

clone_size: NA
d_call: NA
v_call: TRBV7-2
j_call: TRBJ1-1
cdr3_nt: TGTGCCAGCAGCCTGACAGCGAACACTGAAGCTTTCTTT
cdr3_aa: CASSLTANTEAFF

clone_size: NA
d_call: NA
v_call: TRBV2
j_call: TRBJ1-3
cdr3_nt: TGTGCCAGCAGTGCCTCCTTCCCGAGCTCTGGAAACACCATATATTTT
cdr3_aa: CASSASFPSSGNTIYF

clone_size: NA
d_call: NA
v_call: TRBV9
j_call: TRBJ2-1
cdr3_nt: TGTGCCAGCAGCCGCGATCCAGGCCCTGACTACAATGAGCAGTTCTTC
cdr3_aa: CASSRDPGPDYNEQFF

clone_size: NA
d_call: NA
v_call: TRBV6-6
j_call: TRBJ1-5
cdr3_nt: TGTGCCAGCAGTTACGGAGTCAGCCGCAATCAGCCCCAGCATTTT
cdr3_aa: CASSYGVSRNQPQHF

clone_size: NA
d_call: TRBD1
v_call: TRBV5-1
j_call: TRBJ1-2
cdr3_nt: TGCGCCAGCAGCTTGGAGGGGGCGCGGGGCTACACCTTC
cdr3_aa: CASSLEGARGYTF

clone_size: many
d_call: TRBD1
v_call: TRBV11-3
j_call: TRBJ1-2
cdr3_nt: TGTGCCAGCAGCGGGACACAGGGGCAGGCTAGTGGCTACACCTTC
cdr3_aa: CASSGTQGQASGYTF

clone_size: NA
d_call: TRBD1
v_call: TRBV5-1
j_call: TRBJ1-1
cdr3_nt: TGCGCCAGCAGCCCCGGTCCAGGGACAGGCGTGAACACTGAAGCTTTCTTT
cdr3_aa: CASSPGPGTGVNTEAFF

clone_size: NA
d_call: TRBD2
v_call: TRBV3-1/TRBV3-2
j_call: TRBJ2-3
cdr3_nt: TGTGCCAGCAGCCAAGCGGGGGGAACCACAGATACGCAGTATTTT
cdr3_aa: CASSQAGGTTDTQYF